A single TCR beta chain is shown here with its context. No antigen is known for it. Cells sorted as Tregs were CD4+, CD25+ and CD127-/low. The CDR3 is 16 residues long. Germline V lookup: CDR1 SGDLS, CDR2 YYNGEE. V gave up 3 bases and J gave up 4 bases; unmatched junction bases: 7. Full-length variable regions came from constant-region reverse primers plus semi-nested Nested Universal Primer A PCR. TCRdb re-analysed the 5' RACE reads in MiXCR, keeping a single row per CDR3 protein. The sample records 34,000 or so distinct CDR3 sequences, roughly 27% being singletons. The study, taken as a whole, reports: Tumor memory CD4+ T cell TCR gene usage was found to cluster with blood and lymph node memory CD4+ cells and with lymph node naive CD4+ cells.

This sequence was found in a female donor with breast cancer. Source material: tumor-infiltrating Tregs sorted from the breast tumor. V and J are TRBV9 and TRBJ1-3, with TRBD1 matching 10 bases. The CDR3 DNA reads TGTGCCAGCAGCGGCGCCGGGACAGGGGAGGGAAACACCATATATTTT. Protein sequence: CASSGAGTGEGNTIYF. Full variable domain (missing parts from reference TRBV9 and TRBJ1-3): DSGVTQTPKHLITATGQRVTLRCSPRSGDLSVYWYQQSLDQGLQFLIQYYNGEERAKGNILERFSAQQFPDLHSELNLSSLELGDSALYFCASSGAGTGEGNTIYFGEGSWLTVV.